The 25 T cell receptor beta chains in this list originate from one sample, sequenced in a study of blood T cell repertoires in COVID-19 (dated by TCRdb to the early 2020s). The method behind the library was the immunoSEQ multiplex PCR assay. TCRdb retrieved this table from immuneACCESS and kept in-frame rearrangements only. Not all clones are present; in checked studies, unresolved V genes account for under half, and no reason is known for the remainder. The sample includes about 200,000 clones, with about 90% observed a single time. The ten largest account for under 2% of the sample. Specimen: peripheral blood. Receptor source: a man in his forties with active or convalescent COVID-19.

This chain joins TRBV7-8 and TRBJ1-5; maybe TRBD1 (5 bases). V lost 5 bases and J lost 5, with 16 bases in between. CDR1 SGHVS and CDR2 FQNEAQ come from the germline V gene. The CDR3 sequence is 15 residues long. The CDR3 sequence: CASSPLRGGDQPQHF. The CDR3 region has the DNA TGTGCCAGCAGCCCCCTGAGGGGAGGAGATCAGCCCCAGCATTTT.

As DNA, the CDR3 is TGTGCCAGCGGAACTAGCGGCAAGACCCAGTACTTC. Translation: CASGTSGKTQYF. This chain uses TRBV28 with TRBJ2-5; TRBD2 matches 8 bases. V was pared by 8 bases and J by 6 bases, with 5 bases of the junction left unmatched. This CDR3 has 12 amino acids. Germline V gene lookup returns CDR1 MDHEN and CDR2 SYDVKM.

V usage is TRBV27 and J usage is TRBJ1-1, with TRBD1 matching over 9 bases. The CDR3 loop spans 14 amino acids. Per germline, CDR1 MNHEY and CDR2 SMNVEV (reference sequence). With V trimmed by 4 bases and J by 4 bases, 4 bases remained unmatched. The CDR3 sequence: CASSSLTGGTEAFF. The CDR3 DNA reads as TGTGCCAGCAGTTCCTTGACAGGGGGCACTGAAGCTTTCTTT.

The chain carries TRBV23-1 and TRBJ1-5; tentatively, D is TRBD1 (6 bases). TRBV23-1 is reported as an ORF; its role is uncertain. V was trimmed by 3 bases and J by 6 bases, leaving 15 bases between them. This CDR3 contains 15 residues. This chain's CDR3 is CASSQNRKGVQPQHF. Written as DNA, the CDR3 is TGCGCCAGCAGTCAGAACCGAAAGGGGGTTCAGCCCCAGCATTTT.

V gene TRBV4-2 combines with J gene TRBJ1-2; TRBD1 might be the D (6 bases). V was shortened by 1 base and J by 4 bases, with 16 bases between the two germline ends. This CDR3 contains 16 residues. Germline CDR1 and CDR2: LGHNA and YNFKEQ. CDR3 residues: CASSQGGGGASYGYTF. The CDR3 DNA is TGTGCCAGCAGCCAAGGGGGAGGGGGGGCGAGCTATGGCTACACCTTC.

This clone has only a few counts. The rearrangement joins TRBV7-8 to TRBJ1-2, with D possibly matching TRBD1 (6 bases). The V and J ends lost 5 bases and 4 bases respectively, with 11 bases between them. The CDR3 runs 13 residues. Germline V gene data show CDR1 as SGHVS and CDR2 as FQNEAQ. CDR3 DNA sequence: TGTGCCAGCAGCCCGGACAGACCCTATGGCTACACCTTC. Translating gives CASSPDRPYGYTF.

The V call is TRBV20-1, the J call TRBJ2-1, with D possibly TRBD2 on 6 matching bases. V lost 3 bases and J lost 9, with 9 bases in between. CDR3 length: 11 amino acids. Looked up from germline, CDR1 is DFQATT and CDR2 is SNEGSKA (reference sequence). This CDR3 reads CSASAEGEQFF. The CDR3 DNA reads TGCAGTGCTAGTGCGGAGGGTGAGCAGTTCTTC.

V gene TRBV3-1 (or the pseudogene TRBV3-2) combines with J gene TRBJ1-1; D uncertain. The CDR3 spans 12 residues. CDR1 and CDR2 from the germline V gene are LGHDT and YNNKEL (reference sequence). Trimming removed 6 bases from V and 9 bases from J, with 14 bases in between. The CDR3 region has the DNA TGTGCCAGCAGTCCTCCGGGGTTCAAAGCTTTCTTT. Translation gives CASSPPGFKAFF.

The V gene is TRBV5-1, the J gene TRBJ1-1; TRBD1 might be the D (5 bases). Germline CDR1 reads SGHRS; CDR2 reads YFSETQ. The CDR3 runs 14 residues. Trimming left V 4 bases short and J 1 base short, with 11 bases between. CDR3 protein: CASSPGKRNTEAFF. The CDR3 DNA follows: TGCGCCAGCAGCCCAGGGAAAAGGAACACTGAAGCTTTCTTT.

The table lists this clone with a count of one. This chain links TRBV4-1 with TRBJ2-4, with TRBD1 identical over 7 bases. The germline gives CDR1 MGHRA, CDR2 YSYEKL. V dropped 1 base and J dropped 4; count of bases not matched to a gene: 1. The CDR3 has 14 residues. The CDR3 region is CASSQGQGKNIQYF. CDR3 sequence (DNA): TGCGCCAGCAGCCAAGGACAGGGAAAAAACATTCAGTACTTC.

The J gene is TRBJ2-7, the V gene TRBV6-5, with D maybe TRBD1 (5 bases). This CDR3 is 13 amino acids long. Per the germline V gene, CDR1 is MNHEY and CDR2 is SVGAGI. The V gene lost 0 bases and the J gene lost 6 bases, with 9 bases spanning the gap. CDR3 residues: CASSYSSGLEQYF. CDR3 in DNA: TGTGCCAGCAGTTACTCTTCAGGGCTCGAGCAGTACTTC.

This sequence joins TRBV28 and TRBJ1-2, with 7 bases aligning to TRBD1. Per germline, CDR1 MDHEN and CDR2 SYDVKM. V gave up 10 bases and J gave up 7 bases; unmatched junction bases: 9. The CDR3 loop spans 12 amino acids. The CDR3 spells CATLIGGSGYTF. The CDR3 region has the DNA TGTGCCACGCTGATAGGGGGCAGTGGCTACACCTTC.

The rearrangement uses TRBV6-6 and TRBJ1-2; 7 bases are a match to TRBD1. CDR1 is MNHNY and CDR2 is SVGAGI in the germline V gene (reference sequence). CDR3 length: 13 residues. Trimming took 6 bases from V and 8 from J; bases not matched to a gene: 9. The CDR3 sequence: CASSEKGARGYTF. CDR3 nucleotide sequence: TGTGCCAGCAGCGAAAAGGGGGCACGCGGCTACACCTTC.

This chain joins TRBV7-3 and TRBJ1-2; 9 nucleotides align to TRBD1. Germline CDR1 SGHTA, CDR2 FQGTGA. This CDR3 contains 13 residues. With 5 bases clipped from V and 8 bases from J, the junction kept 6 bases outside the gene matches. CDR3 coding DNA: TGTGCCAGCAGCCTCAGGACAGGGGACGGCTACACCTTC. The encoded protein is CASSLRTGDGYTF.

The rearrangement joins TRBV7-2 to TRBJ1-5, with 9 nucleotides matching TRBD1. Trimming cost V 5 bases and J 6 bases; bases outside gene matches: 14. Germline lookup yields CDR1 SGHTA and CDR2 FQGNSA. The CDR3 has 17 residues. CDR3 in DNA: TGTGCCAGCAGCATGAACTCCGGGACAGGGTTCGGTCAGCCCCAGCATTTT. Translation gives CASSMNSGTGFGQPQHF.

The chain is built from TRBV19 and TRBJ1-2; 9 bases are a match to TRBD1. This CDR3 has 15 residues. Germline V CDR1 and CDR2: LNHDA, SQIVND (reference sequence). V gave up 2 bases and J gave up 5 bases; unmatched junction bases: 6. CDR3 sequence (DNA): TGTGCCAGTAGTATACTGGACAGGGGTGAGTATGGCTACACCTTC. Translated, it gives CASSILDRGEYGYTF.

The chain couples TRBV9 to TRBJ1-1; 10 positions match TRBD1. The CDR3 spans 16 residues. Looked up from germline, CDR1 is SGDLS and CDR2 is YYNGEE. V was clipped by 4 bases and J by 0 bases; unmatched bases: 6. CDR3 nucleotide sequence: TGTGCCAGCAGCCTCGGGACAGGGGCTTTGAACACTGAAGCTTTCTTT. It specifies CASSLGTGALNTEAFF.

J is TRBJ2-7 and V is TRBV16, with D perhaps TRBD1 (5 bases). The length of the CDR3 is 11 residues. Germline V gene sequence: CDR1 KGHSY, CDR2 FQNENV. Trimming pared 1 base from V and 9 bases from J, leaving 7 bases between. CDR3 DNA sequence: TGTGCCAGCAGCCAATTCCAGGGGCAGTACTTC. Protein: CASSQFQGQYF.

This clone was seen only a few times. The chain has TRBV5-8 and TRBJ1-1; TRBD1 agrees at 7 bases. From germline, CDR1 is SGHTS and CDR2 YDEGEE. Trimming at V came to 0 bases and at J to 1 base, leaving 6 bases not matched to a gene. This CDR3 contains 16 residues. The DNA for the CDR3 is TGTGCCAGCAGCTTGGGTAGGGGGCCCCCGAACACTGAAGCTTTCTTT. Translated, it gives CASSLGRGPPNTEAFF.

The genes are TRBV10-3 and TRBJ1-1; no clear D gene. The CDR3 loop spans 14 amino acids. The germline gives CDR1 ENHRY, CDR2 SYGVKD. V shed 2 bases and J shed 6 bases, with 13 bases lying between them. The CDR3 sequence is CAISEDFLKPEAFF. CDR3 bases: TGTGCCATCAGTGAGGACTTCCTTAAGCCTGAAGCTTTCTTT.

This chain joins TRBV2 and TRBJ1-2, with D maybe TRBD1 (5 bases). V was cut by 0 bases and J by 4 bases, with 18 bases left in between. Per germline, CDR1 SNHLY and CDR2 FYNNEI. This CDR3 comprises 17 residues. The CDR3 nucleotides are TGTGCCAGCAGTGAAGCGCTTAGGGGTCTAACCTTCTATGGCTACACCTTC. This translates into CASSEALRGLTFYGYTF.

This sequence joins TRBV21-1 and TRBJ2-6; the listed D gene, TRBD2, was not tested against the DNA. TRBV21-1 is a pseudogene. The CDR3 has 18 amino acids. The CDR3 DNA follows: TGTGCCAGCAGCAAAGGACTGCCGGTTCACTCTGGGGCCAACGTCCTGACTTTC. Protein sequence: CASSKGLPVHSGANVLTF.

The chain links TRBV2 to TRBJ2-6, with 11 bases lining up with TRBD2. The germline V gene encodes CDR1 SNHLY and CDR2 FYNNEI. The CDR3 covers 20 residues. V lost 3 bases to trimming and J lost 3 bases; unmatched junction nucleotides: 13. CDR3 in DNA: TGTGCCAGCAGTGACTTAAGGGGTAGCGGGAGGGCTGGTGGGGCCAACGTCCTGACTTTC. It yields the protein CASSDLRGSGRAGGANVLTF.

The rearrangement uses TRBV5-1 and TRBJ1-6; TRBD1 agrees at 7 bases. Germline-derived CDR1 and CDR2 are SGHRS and YFSETQ. V was pared by 1 base and J by 4 bases, with 17 bases of the junction left unmatched. This CDR3 comprises 20 residues. The CDR3: CASSLTGASAPGAYNSPLHF. The DNA for the CDR3 is TGCGCCAGCAGCTTGACAGGGGCCTCAGCTCCCGGAGCTTATAATTCACCCCTCCACTTT. Complete variable domain (other parts from reference TRBV5-1 and TRBJ1-6): KAGVTQTPRYLIKTRGQQVTLSCSPISGHRSVSWYQQTPGQGLQFLFEYFSETQRNKGNFPGRFSGRQFSNSRSEMNVSTLELGDSALYLCASSLTGASAPGAYNSPLHFGNGTRLTVT.

The chain uses TRBV30 and TRBJ1-1; 9 nucleotides line up with TRBD1. This CDR3 comprises 20 residues. Germline assignment: CDR1 GTSNPN and CDR2 SVGIG (reference sequence). V gave up 0 bases and J gave up 4 bases; unmatched junction bases: 21. CDR3 region: CAWSVPYVMSTGGLITEAFF. The CDR3 coding sequence is TGTGCCTGGAGTGTACCGTATGTGATGTCGACAGGGGGGCTTATCACTGAAGCTTTCTTT.